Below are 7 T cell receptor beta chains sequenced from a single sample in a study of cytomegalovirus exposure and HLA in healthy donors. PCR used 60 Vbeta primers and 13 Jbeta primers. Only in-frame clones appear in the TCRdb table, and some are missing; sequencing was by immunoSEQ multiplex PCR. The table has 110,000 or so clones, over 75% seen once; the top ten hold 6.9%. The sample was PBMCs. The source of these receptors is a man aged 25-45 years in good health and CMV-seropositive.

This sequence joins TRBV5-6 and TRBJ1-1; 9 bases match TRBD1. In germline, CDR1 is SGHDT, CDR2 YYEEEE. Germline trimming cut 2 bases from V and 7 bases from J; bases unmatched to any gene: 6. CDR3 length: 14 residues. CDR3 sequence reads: CASSFGQGHNEAFF. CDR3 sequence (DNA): TGTGCCAGCAGCTTCGGACAGGGGCATAATGAAGCTTTCTTT.

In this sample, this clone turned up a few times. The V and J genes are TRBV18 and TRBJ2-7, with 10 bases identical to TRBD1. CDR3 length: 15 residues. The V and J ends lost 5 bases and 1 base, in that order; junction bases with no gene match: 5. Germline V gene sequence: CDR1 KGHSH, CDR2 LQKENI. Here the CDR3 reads CASSEAGQGSYEQYF. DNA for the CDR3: TGTGCCAGCTCAGAGGCGGGACAGGGGTCCTACGAGCAGTACTTC.

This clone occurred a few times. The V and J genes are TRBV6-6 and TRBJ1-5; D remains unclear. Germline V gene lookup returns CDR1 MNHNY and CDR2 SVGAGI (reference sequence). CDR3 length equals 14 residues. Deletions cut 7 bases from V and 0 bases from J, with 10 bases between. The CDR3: CASNGGDSNQPQHF. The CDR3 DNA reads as TGTGCCAGCAACGGCGGTGATAGCAATCAGCCCCAGCATTTT.

The CDR3 loop is CASSLDRVAGNTIYF. DNA of the CDR3: TGCGCCAGCAGCTTGGACAGGGTTGCCGGAAACACCATATATTTT. The chain recombines TRBV5-1 with TRBJ1-3; tentative D call: TRBD1 (6 bases). The CDR3 is 15 residues long. In germline, CDR1 is SGHRS, CDR2 YFSETQ. V lost 0 bases, J lost 4 bases, and 11 bases lay in between.

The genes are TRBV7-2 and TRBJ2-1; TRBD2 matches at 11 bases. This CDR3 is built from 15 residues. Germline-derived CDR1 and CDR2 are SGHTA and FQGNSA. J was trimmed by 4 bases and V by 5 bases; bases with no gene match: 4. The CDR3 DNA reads TGTGCCAGCAGCCCACTAGCGGGGGTTTACAATGAGCAGTTCTTC. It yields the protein CASSPLAGVYNEQFF.

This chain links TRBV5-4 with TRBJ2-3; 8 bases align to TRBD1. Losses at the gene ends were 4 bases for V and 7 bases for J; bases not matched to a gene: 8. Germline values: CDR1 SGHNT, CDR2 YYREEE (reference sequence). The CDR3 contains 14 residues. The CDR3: CASSMGTGLNTQYF. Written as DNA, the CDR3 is TGTGCCAGCAGCATGGGGACAGGTTTAAATACGCAGTATTTT.

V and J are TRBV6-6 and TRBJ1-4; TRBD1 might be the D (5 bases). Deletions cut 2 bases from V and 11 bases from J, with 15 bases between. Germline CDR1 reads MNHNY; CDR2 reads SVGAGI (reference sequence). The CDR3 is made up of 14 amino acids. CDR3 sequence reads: CASSYLDRGQKLFF. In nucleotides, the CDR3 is TGTGCCAGCAGTTACCTGGATAGGGGTCAGAAACTGTTTTTT.